Listed below are T cell receptor beta chains from one sample, sequenced in a study of beta chain features in type 1 diabetes. TCRdb's copy holds only in-frame clones and misses some; the assay was immunoSEQ multiplex PCR. This sample carries more than 250,000 clones, just over 20% of them seen once, and the ten largest clones take roughly 0.028%. Sequencing was done on a sample of naive CD4+ T cells from blood. Every receptor here comes from a woman in her 40s with type 1 diabetes. CDR3s include the opening cysteine and the closing phenylalanine or tryptophan. A D gene is named only where the DNA matches it firmly. Clone size appears in some rows only: once, few, many, or a class for an expanded clone.

D gene | J gene | clone size | V gene | CDR3 DNA | CDR3 protein
. | TRBJ1-1 | few | TRBV4-1 | TGCGCCAGCAGCCAAGTGCGGAGCCTTAAGGGGACTGAAGCTTTCTTT | CASSQVRSLKGTEAFF
TRBD2 | TRBJ2-1 | few | TRBV30 | TGTGCCTGGAGTCCCTGGACTAGCGCAGACTACAATGAGCAGTTCTTC | CAWSPWTSADYNEQFF
. | TRBJ2-3 | . | TRBV18 | TGTGCCAGCTCACCAAGTAGAAATACGCAGTATTTT | CASSPSRNTQYF
. | TRBJ2-7 | few | TRBV5-1 | TGCGCCAGCAGCTTGGGGGAGTACGAGCAGTACTTC | CASSLGEYEQYF
. | TRBJ1-1 | few | TRBV5-4 | TGTGCCAGCAGATTGACACAGAACACTGAAGCTTTCTTT | CASRLTQNTEAFF
TRBD2 | TRBJ2-2 | . | TRBV9 | TGTGCCAGCAGCGCCTTACTAGCGGGGGGGACCGGGGAGCTGTTTTTT | CASSALLAGGTGELFF
TRBD2 | TRBJ2-7 | . | TRBV29-1 | TGCAGCGTCGAGACTAGCAGCTACGAGCAGTACTTC | CSVETSSYEQYF
TRBD2 | TRBJ2-3 | . | TRBV28 | TGTGCCAGCACTACGGGACTAGCGTACACAGATACGCAGTATTTT | CASTTGLAYTDTQYF
TRBD1 | TRBJ2-4 | few | TRBV5-6 | TGTGCCAGCCACTCCGGGACAGGGCAACGGATTCAGTACTTC | CASHSGTGQRIQYF
TRBD2 | TRBJ2-5 | . | TRBV9 | TGTGCCAGCAGCGCCGGACTAGCGGGGGCCTGGGAGACCCAGTACTTC | CASSAGLAGAWETQYF
. | TRBJ2-6 | . | TRBV7-2 | TGTGCCAGTTTAGGAAGGAGCTCTGGGGCCAACGTCCTGACTTTC | CASLGRSSGANVLTF
. | TRBJ2-2 | . | TRBV7-3 | TGTGCCAGTCAGAACCTACAGGGTGGGGAGCTGTTTTTT | CASQNLQGGELFF
. | TRBJ2-2 | few | TRBV7-3 | TGTGCCAGCAGCTTAACCCCGGGAACCGGGGAGCTGTTTTTT | CASSLTPGTGELFF
TRBD1 | TRBJ1-1 | . | TRBV19 | TGTGCCAGTAGTACTAGGACAGGTGTCATCACTGAAGCTTTCTTT | CASSTRTGVITEAFF
. | TRBJ2-3 | . | TRBV9 | TGTGCCAGCAGCCAATCTACAGGGAGAGGAACAGATACGCAGTATTTT | CASSQSTGRGTDTQYF
. | TRBJ1-6 | . | TRBV7-6 | TGTGCCAGCAGCTTTAGCTCCTATAATTCACCCCTCCACTTT | CASSFSSYNSPLHF
TRBD2 | TRBJ2-7 | few | TRBV28 | TGTGCCAGCGGACTAGCGGGACCTTACGAGCAGTACTTC | CASGLAGPYEQYF
TRBD1 | TRBJ2-6 | few | TRBV7-2 | TGTGCCAGCAGCGGGGGACAGGGTCGGTCTGGGGCCAACGTCCTGACTTTC | CASSGGQGRSGANVLTF
TRBD1 | TRBJ2-1 | . | TRBV14 | TGTGCCAGCAGCCAACGGACAGGGAATGAGCAGTTCTTC | CASSQRTGNEQFF
. | TRBJ1-1 | few | TRBV29-1 | TGCAGCGTTGAAGAAAGGGGAGGTGTAGGCACTGAAGCTTTCTTT | CSVEERGGVGTEAFF